The present T cell receptor (beta chain) was sequenced within a study of shared clonotypes between healthy human individuals. CD8 cells regarded as naive lacked CD45RO, were positively chosen for CCR7, and omitted terminally differentiated effector memory CD45RA+ cells. Method: immunoSEQ multiplex PCR; TCRdb's copy keeps in-frame clones and lacks some. The sample holds about 2.1 million clones; roughly 91% are singletons and the top ten take around 1.7%. As concerns this clone: The antigen remains unidentified.

Whole-study results and caveats: Naive CD4 clonotype sharing across a few donors was about 5%.

Germline-derived CDR1 and CDR2 are SEHNR and FQNEAQ (reference sequence). The CDR3 covers 17 residues. J lost 0 bases, V lost 0 bases, and 4 bases had no gene match. The sample consisted of naive CD8+ T cells from PBMCs. This chain joins TRBV7-9 and TRBJ1-4; 7 bases align to TRBD1. This clonotype originated in a man aged 18 to 35 in good health. Some clones in this sample may be carry-over from other donors' samples. This CDR3 is CASSLAWTGTTNEKLFF. For the CDR3, the DNA is TGTGCCAGCAGCTTAGCGTGGACAGGAACAACTAATGAAAAACTGTTTTTT.